A single sample is the source of the 27 T cell receptor beta chains below, sequenced in a study of blood T cell repertoires in COVID-19. TCRdb's table, derived via immunoSEQ multiplex PCR, lists solely in-frame clones and lacks some. This sample yields some 200,000 clones, of which about 90% are seen a single time; around 1.2% belongs to the top ten. The specimen sequenced was peripheral blood. These receptors originate from a man in his thirties or forties with acute or convalescent COVID-19.

This clone has a single count. The CDR3: CASKGGTGFDEQYF. In DNA, the CDR3 is TGTGCCAGCAAAGGAGGGACAGGATTTGACGAGCAGTACTTC. This sequence joins TRBV28 and TRBJ2-7; 8 bases match TRBD1. This CDR3 is built from 14 residues. The V gene's germline CDR1 is MDHEN and CDR2 SYDVKM. J was trimmed by 5 bases and V by 7 bases; bases with no gene match: 10.

The chain links TRBV24-1 to TRBJ2-3; 7 bases are a match to TRBD1. The V segment lost 4 bases and the J segment 4 bases; nucleotides outside the gene matches: 4. The CDR3 loop spans 14 amino acids. The germline V gene has CDR1 KGHDR and CDR2 SFDVKD. This CDR3 is CATSDPTGPDTQYF. The CDR3 DNA reads as TGTGCCACCAGTGACCCGACAGGGCCAGATACGCAGTATTTT.

The chain employs TRBV7-3 and TRBJ2-1; no clear D. The CDR3 contains 12 residues. V lost 2 bases to trimming and J lost 10 bases, with 9 bases between them. Germline CDR1 and CDR2: SGHTA and FQGTGA. CDR3 protein: CASSLSREEQFF. The DNA of the CDR3 is TGTGCCAGCAGCTTATCAAGAGAAGAGCAGTTCTTC.

This rearrangement joins TRBV7-2 to TRBJ1-1; possible D gene TRBD1, 6 bases. Trimming pared 7 bases from V and 5 bases from J, leaving 14 bases between. The CDR3 is made up of 13 amino acids. Germline values: CDR1 SGHTA, CDR2 FQGNSA. The CDR3 protein is CASNQQGRTEAFF. The CDR3 DNA reads as TGTGCCAGCAACCAACAGGGCCGGACTGAAGCTTTCTTT.

The gene calls are TRBV10-3 and TRBJ2-2; D may be TRBD2 (6 bases). Trimming removed 10 bases at V and 4 bases at J, with 22 bases between. The CDR3 consists of 16 residues. In germline, CDR1 is ENHRY, CDR2 SYGVKD. The CDR3 DNA follows: TGTGCCAGTGCCAGGGATTGGCGGGATGTCACCGGGGAGCTGTTTTTT. Translation gives CASARDWRDVTGELFF.

The J gene is TRBJ2-7, the V gene TRBV6-1, with TRBD1 as a possible D gene (6 bases). V dropped 3 bases and J dropped 1 base, with 16 bases sitting between them. This CDR3 region has 16 residues. The V gene's germline CDR1 is MNHNS and CDR2 SASEGT. The CDR3 region is CASSDASGVGSYEQYF. The CDR3 region has the DNA TGTGCCAGCAGTGACGCTTCAGGGGTGGGATCCTACGAGCAGTACTTC.

This clone was detected once. The chain couples TRBV7-9 to TRBJ1-2; maybe TRBD1 (6 bases). V was trimmed by 6 bases and J by 6 bases, leaving 14 bases between them. Germline assignment: CDR1 SEHNR and CDR2 FQNEAQ (reference sequence). This CDR3 is built from 13 residues. The CDR3 sequence: CASRPGVGDGYTF. Here the CDR3 DNA reads TGTGCCAGCAGGCCAGGGGTCGGGGATGGCTACACCTTC. Filled out from reference TRBV7-9 and TRBJ1-2, the complete variable domain reads DTGVSQNPRHKITKRGQNVTFRCDPISEHNRLYWYRQTLGQGPEFLTYFQNEAQLEKSRLLSDRFSAERPKGSFSTLEIQRTEQGDSAMYLCASRPGVGDGYTFGSGTRLTVV.

The J gene is TRBJ2-5, the V gene TRBV30, with D hard to call. Trimming removed 4 bases from V and 2 bases from J, with 11 bases in between. The CDR3 loop spans 13 amino acids. Germline CDR1 reads GTSNPN; CDR2 reads SVGIG (reference sequence). The CDR3, as DNA: TGTGCCTGGAACAGAAATAGTCAAGAGACCCAGTACTTC. Its translation: CAWNRNSQETQYF.

The chain joins TRBV3-1 (or the pseudogene TRBV3-2) to TRBJ2-3; D is uncertain. From germline, CDR1 is LGHDT and CDR2 YNNKEL (reference sequence). V gave up 0 bases and J gave up 1 base, with 14 bases separating them. The CDR3 has 17 amino acids. The CDR3 DNA sequence: TGTGCCAGCAGCCAAGATACTCGCTTCGGAGGCACAGATACGCAGTATTTT. This codes for CASSQDTRFGGTDTQYF.

The gene calls are TRBV28 and TRBJ2-7, with 12 bases identical to TRBD2. The CDR3 length is 15 residues. The ends lost 8 bases at V and 3 bases at J; junction bases unmatched: 8. Germline V gives CDR1 MDHEN, CDR2 SYDVKM. The CDR3 sequence is CASGLSTSGSYEQYF. DNA for the CDR3: TGTGCCAGCGGACTTTCGACTAGCGGGAGCTACGAGCAGTACTTC. Full variable domain (rest looked up from reference TRBV28 and TRBJ2-7): DVKVTQSSRYLVKRTGEKVFLECVQDMDHENMFWYRQDPGLGLRLIYFSYDVKMKEKGDIPEGYSVSREKKERFSLILESASTNQTSMYLCASGLSTSGSYEQYFGPGTRLTVT.

V usage is TRBV5-1 and J usage is TRBJ2-3; D remains unclear. The length of the CDR3 is 16 residues. Germline V gives CDR1 SGHRS, CDR2 YFSETQ. V dropped 0 bases and J dropped 0 bases, with 11 bases sitting between them. CDR3 amino acids: CASSLVYSPSTDTQYF. The CDR3 nucleotides are TGCGCCAGCAGCTTGGTCTACAGCCCTAGCACAGATACGCAGTATTTT.

J is TRBJ2-1 and V is TRBV27; 9 nucleotides match TRBD2. This CDR3 has 14 residues. Germline CDR1 reads MNHEY; CDR2 reads SMNVEV (reference sequence). V gave up 11 bases and J gave up 8 bases; unmatched junction bases: 13. The CDR3 sequence is CASGGRGRDYEQFF. In nucleotides, the CDR3 is TGTGCCTCGGGGGGGCGCGGGAGGGACTATGAGCAGTTCTTC.

To note about this clone: The junction shows a germline mismatch at one end, possibly a read error. This chain links TRBV30 with TRBJ2-7; 13 bases agree with TRBD2. Germline V lookup: CDR1 GTSNPN, CDR2 SVGIG (reference sequence). The CDR3 contains 11 residues. The DNA of the CDR3 is TGTGCCTGGGCCGGACTAGCGGGGGAACTCTTC. Encoded protein: CAWAGLAGELF.

V and J are TRBV28 and TRBJ1-2; maybe TRBD1 (5 bases). Germline CDR1 reads MDHEN; CDR2 reads SYDVKM. This CDR3 spans 12 amino acids. V was shortened by 5 bases and J by 6 bases, with 10 bases between the two germline ends. Written as DNA, the CDR3 is TGTGCCAGCAGTGTCGGGGGAGATGGCTACACCTTC. This gives the protein CASSVGGDGYTF.

The chain links TRBV19 to TRBJ2-3; D is possibly TRBD1 (5 bases). Germline V lookup: CDR1 LNHDA, CDR2 SQIVND (reference sequence). CDR3 size: 16 residues. V dropped 5 bases and J dropped 0 bases, with 15 bases sitting between them. CDR3 residues: CASSRSTGYSTDTQYF. CDR3 coding DNA: TGTGCCAGTAGTCGCTCTACAGGTTACAGCACAGATACGCAGTATTTT.

The chain links TRBV6-1 to TRBJ2-1; D not resolved. Germline CDR1 is MNHNS and CDR2 is SASEGT. V lost 0 bases to trimming and J lost 7 bases, with 7 bases between them. This CDR3 has 13 amino acids. The CDR3 DNA is TGTGCCAGCAGTGAAGCCCCAATTAATGAGCAGTTCTTC. It encodes CASSEAPINEQFF.

This chain joins TRBV5-1 and TRBJ2-3; 8 bases are shared with TRBD1. V was clipped by 4 bases and J by 1 base; unmatched bases: 14. Looked up from germline, CDR1 is SGHRS and CDR2 is YFSETQ. The CDR3 length is 18 residues. CDR3 loop: CASSRGQGRGGRTDTQYF. DNA of the CDR3: TGCGCCAGCAGCCGCGGACAGGGAAGGGGAGGCCGCACAGATACGCAGTATTTT.

The chain uses TRBV19 and TRBJ2-1; TRBD1 might be the D (6 bases). V was shortened by 4 bases and J by 7 bases, with 14 bases between the two germline ends. Per the germline V gene, CDR1 is LNHDA and CDR2 is SQIVND (reference sequence). The CDR3 totals 14 residues. DNA for the CDR3: TGTGCCAGTAGTACACAGGGATTGGTAAATGAGCAGTTCTTC. This encodes CASSTQGLVNEQFF.

The chain joins TRBV2 to TRBJ2-1; 9 nucleotides match TRBD2. V dropped 3 bases and J dropped 5; count of bases not matched to a gene: 5. Germline V gene data show CDR1 as SNHLY and CDR2 as FYNNEI. The CDR3 runs 15 residues. The CDR3 DNA reads TGTGCCAGCAGTGACTCGACTAGCGGAAACAATGAGCAGTTCTTC. The encoded protein is CASSDSTSGNNEQFF.

The rearrangement joins TRBV7-2 to TRBJ1-1, with D uncertain. The ends were cut back, 1 base at V and 1 base at J, with 10 bases in the middle. The CDR3 contains 15 residues. In germline, CDR1 is SGHTA, CDR2 FQGNSA. The chain's CDR3 is CASSLVTLWNTEAFF. The CDR3 DNA reads TGTGCCAGCAGCTTAGTAACTTTATGGAACACTGAAGCTTTCTTT.

The CDR3: CASNRDSYEQYF. The DNA of the CDR3 is TGTGCCAGCAACAGGGACTCCTACGAGCAGTACTTC. This chain links TRBV6-5 with TRBJ2-7, with a possible D match to TRBD1 (6 bases). CDR3 length equals 12 residues. Germline-derived CDR1 and CDR2 are MNHEY and SVGAGI. V lost 7 bases, J lost 0 bases, and 7 bases lay in between.

This sequence joins TRBV9 and TRBJ2-7; 10 nucleotides agree with TRBD2. V gave up 0 bases and J gave up 2 bases; unmatched junction bases: 2. From germline, CDR1 is SGDLS and CDR2 YYNGEE. The CDR3 sequence is 15 residues long. This CDR3 is CASSVAAGGPYEQYF. The CDR3 DNA is TGTGCCAGCAGCGTAGCAGCGGGAGGGCCCTACGAGCAGTACTTC.

This clone was seen just once. The chain combines TRBV7-9 with TRBJ1-6; 8 bases match TRBD1. Germline values: CDR1 SEHNR, CDR2 FQNEAQ (reference sequence). With 7 bases clipped from V and 10 bases from J, the junction kept 12 bases outside the gene matches. This CDR3 has 15 amino acids. DNA for the CDR3: TGTGCCAGCAACAGGGGGACAGTATTAATCTCACCCCTCCACTTT. This sequence encodes CASNRGTVLISPLHF. Drawing the rest from reference TRBV7-9 and TRBJ1-6, the complete variable domain is DTGVSQNPRHKITKRGQNVTFRCDPISEHNRLYWYRQTLGQGPEFLTYFQNEAQLEKSRLLSDRFSAERPKGSFSTLEIQRTEQGDSAMYLCASNRGTVLISPLHFGNGTRLTVT.

This clone was observed once. The chain combines TRBV28 with TRBJ2-3; 8 nucleotides line up with TRBD1. V dropped 5 bases and J dropped 5; count of bases not matched to a gene: 3. Germline loops: CDR1 MDHEN, CDR2 SYDVKM. The CDR3 contains 13 residues. For the CDR3, the DNA is TGTGCCAGCAGTCCAGGGGGCTTAGATACGCAGTATTTT. Translating it yields CASSPGGLDTQYF.

This chain connects TRBV1 to TRBJ2-4; the table's D call, TRBD2, was not checked against the DNA. TRBV1 corresponds to a pseudogene. There are 19 residues in the CDR3. The CDR3 nucleotides read TGCACCAGCAGCTTCCCGGGAGGGGAGGGCCACCTAGCCAAAAACATTCAGTACTTC. It yields the protein CTSSFPGGEGHLAKNIQYF.

The CDR3 reads CSGGQGERETQYF. The CDR3 DNA reads as TGCAGCGGGGGACAGGGGGAGAGAGAGACCCAGTACTTC. This chain connects TRBV29-1 to TRBJ2-5, with TRBD1 matching 11 bases. The CDR3 runs to 13 residues. Germline CDR1 and CDR2: SQVTM and ANQGSEA. V shed 7 bases and J 4 bases; nucleotides not matched to a gene: 5.

This clone has just one count. The chain couples TRBV12-3 or TRBV12-4 to TRBJ1-2; D is uncertain. Trimming left V 7 bases short and J 7 bases short, with 16 bases between. The CDR3 has 13 amino acids. The CDR3 loop is CASTTGSVGGYTF. Here the CDR3 DNA reads TGTGCCAGCACCACCGGGTCGGTGGGTGGCTACACCTTC.